Given below is one TCR beta chain in context. Sequencing was performed with immunoSEQ multiplex PCR; in TCRdb, only in-frame clones are kept and a portion is missing. The data contain under 85,000 clones, roughly 93% of them singletons. The sample originates from a study of control samples from healthy donors and cancer patients. Trimming removed 2 bases from V and 1 base from J, with 8 bases in between. Per the germline V gene, CDR1 is LNHDA and CDR2 is SQIVND (reference sequence). This CDR3 spans 14 amino acids. The chain uses TRBV19 and TRBJ1-1; D possibly corresponds to TRBD1 (5 bases). This clonotype originated in a woman aged 40 to 49 with lung cancer. Specimen: PBMCs. The CDR3 nucleotides are TGTGCCAGTAGTATATCCGGACAGAACACTGAAGCTTTCTTT. Translated: CASSISGQNTEAFF.